The rows below give T cell receptor beta chains drawn from one sample of a study of blood T cell repertoires in COVID-19. Assay used: immunoSEQ multiplex PCR; TCRdb lists only in-frame clones, some missing. Seen here are 150,000 to 200,000 clones, about 87% observed once, and the top ten hold 12%. The sequenced material came from peripheral blood. Receptors were obtained from an older woman with COVID-19, enrolled during active disease. CDR3s include the opening cysteine and the closing phenylalanine or tryptophan.

>TRBJ2-7|TRBV29-1
CSAETGTATYEQYF
>TRBJ2-5|TRBV6-5
CASSTGQQETQYF
>TRBJ1-3|TRBV30
CAWSSPGNTIYF
>TRBJ2-7|TRBV27
CASSFANRVYEQYF
>TRBJ1-2|TRBV27
CASSLYGTAVGGYTF
>TRBJ1-5|TRBV15
CATSRRVGGTGLNQPQHF
>TRBJ2-1|TRBV4-1
CASSQGTFSYNEQFF
>TRBJ1-3|TRBV5-1
CASSYDSSGNTIYF
>TRBJ1-2|TRBV24-1
CATRGAESGYTF
>TRBJ1-5|TRBV6-1
CASSGGTDYSNQPQHF
>TRBJ2-7|TRBV19
CAGGEAVGSEQYF
>TRBJ2-3|TRBV5-4
CASSEGLAGVDTQYF
>TRBJ1-5|TRBV19
CASRYSPSGFYQPQHF
>TRBJ2-2|TRBV12-5
CASGLGQAQTGELFF
>TRBJ2-1|TRBV5-1
CASSSSSGSRTYEQFF
>TRBJ1-1|TRBV19
CASSIYGTEYTEAFF
>TRBJ1-2|TRBV18
CASSPTMHTPSDTF
>TRBJ1-2|TRBV19
CASSKGYYGYTF
>TRBJ2-5|TRBV5-6
CASSLGDRVGETQYF
>TRBJ2-4|TRBV6-4
CASSEDRGNIQYF
>TRBJ2-7|TRBV7-3
CASSLMSGDTYEQYF
>TRBJ2-7|TRBV18
CASSPTGQGGSYEQYF
>TRBJ2-7|TRBV19
CASSDRVEQYF
>TRBJ2-3|TRBV6-4
CASSDSVRNTDTQYF
>TRBJ1-1|TRBV19
CASSSYSYTEAFF
>TRBJ1-2|TRBV29-1
CSVRHGTRYGYTF
>TRBJ1-5|TRBV5-1
CASSGEVGQPQHF
>TRBJ2-7|TRBV18
CASSPSLNRGEQYF
>TRBJ2-3|TRBV5-1
CASSLGHPTDTQYF
>TRBJ1-5|TRBV7-2
CASSLGPGGYQPQHF
>TRBJ1-5|TRBV3-1/TRBV3-2
CASSQAGLNQPQHF
>TRBJ2-7|TRBV6-2/TRBV6-3
CASSSSGTATYEQYF
>TRBJ2-7|TRBV28
CARPGLADEQYF
>TRBJ2-1|TRBV14
CASSQAWSSYNEQFF
>TRBJ2-3|TRBV28
CASTPWTGTLTDTQYF
>TRBJ1-6|TRBV9
CASSPQQGPNSPLHF
>TRBJ2-1|TRBV9
CASSRTSGRFEQFF
>TRBJ2-5|TRBV19
CASNQQGAETQYF
>TRBJ2-5|TRBV18
CASSPITGTGASETQYF
>TRBJ2-1|TRBV4-1
CASSQSRTPGLAGFSSYNEQFF
>TRBJ1-2|TRBV4-2
CATTLGQGYGYTF
>TRBJ2-2|TRBV19
CASTDRGIGTGELFF
>TRBJ2-1|TRBV7-9
CASSLEGGEQFF
>TRBJ2-7|TRBV12-3/TRBV12-4
CASSFGGFYEQYF
>TRBJ2-7|TRBV6-5
CASSYQGEQYF
>TRBJ1-4|TRBV28
CAVVRGEKLFF
>TRBJ1-2|TRBV27
CASSINRGSVNYGYTF